The entry below gives a single T cell receptor beta chain sequence along with its context. The antigen this receptor binds is unknown. Base qualities are not provided; no much larger clone lies one nucleotide away. For this chain, trimming is 2 bases at the V end and 1 base at the J end, and the number of junction bases without a gene match is 8. The germline V gene provides CDR1 ENHRY and CDR2 SYGVKD. The CDR3 runs 17 residues from the cysteine to the phenylalanine. Of the read, only the CDR3 DNA is kept; its 51 bases are in frame from base 1. This entry belongs to a study of OX40 agonist ivuxolimab in advanced cancers. Turning to the overall study: The costimulatory receptor OX40 (CD134) was targeted by ivuxolimab, a fully human IgG2 agonistic monoclonal antibody. The point of sequencing TCRbeta in the periphery was to test whether ivuxolimab changed TCR sequence diversity and drove clonal T-cell expansion. The monotherapy dose-escalation portion (N of about 50 patients) of the phase I ivuxolimab trial is reported in the paper. Three dose-escalation patients achieved partial responses, one with hepatocellular carcinoma and two with cutaneous melanoma. Intravenous ivuxolimab was administered to patients every 2 weeks at six dose levels: 0.01, 0.1, 0.3, 1.5, 3 and 10 mg/kg. Of the roughly 51 patients in dose escalation, 19 had hepatocellular carcinoma, roughly 15 had melanoma, 9 had renal cell carcinoma and 9 had head and neck cancer. Prior anti-PD-1, anti-PD-L1 or anti-CTLA-4 therapy was permitted, and checkpoint inhibitors had been received by about 37% of dose-escalation patients. In the dose-escalation cohort, 70% to 85% of patients were male, and the mean age was roughly 60 years with a range of about 20 to 80.

Genomic DNA was isolated from the sorted cells so that the TCRbeta CDR3 region could be sequenced. The immunoSEQ Assay was used for sequencing of TCRbeta CDR3 regions. TCRdb provides this immuneACCESS table in a form limited to in-frame rearrangements. Some clones are lacking; in checked studies, under half of them reflect an unresolved V gene, and why the rest are absent is not known. The sample has approximately 16,000 clones on record, over 75% of them singletons. Of the sample, around 27% falls within the top ten clones. Patients with a history of autoimmune disease or receiving systemic immunosuppression were excluded from the trial. In every dose cohort, peripheral blood was drawn for TCR sequencing at baseline, cycle 4 day 1, and cycle 7 day 1. Samples were obtained from an open-label, multicenter, first-in-human phase I dose-escalation trial of ivuxolimab. Adults with locally advanced or metastatic melanoma, renal cell carcinoma, hepatocellular carcinoma or head and neck squamous cell carcinoma were enrolled in the trial. CD4+ and CD8+ T cells were sorted separately from peripheral blood before TCR sequencing.

Findings and caveats that apply to the study as a whole: Antigen specificity was not determined for the clonally expanded peripheral T cells. In the 0.1-3.0 mg/kg groups, partial responders were among the patients with the lowest normalized peripheral clonal expansion, particularly in CD8+ T cells. Low levels of normalized T-cell clonal expansion were also seen in some nonresponding patients. After ivuxolimab, expanded clones were on average more numerous among CD8+ T cells than among CD4+ T cells. Clonal expansion of both CD4+ and CD8+ blood T cells was observed from baseline to week 6 at doses 0.1 to 3.0 mg/kg.

The sequencing here drew on CD4+ or CD8+ T cells sorted from blood, taken in a trial of the OX40 agonist ivuxolimab. The sequence derives from an adult with an advanced solid tumor such as melanoma, head and neck, liver or kidney cancer. The chain couples TRBV10-3 to TRBJ2-1; 7 nucleotides in the junction match TRBD2. DNA sequence: TGTGCCATCAGTGAGAGGCCGGCTAGCGGATCCTACAATGAGCAGTTCTTC. Its product reads: CAISERPASGSYNEQFF.